This T cell receptor (beta chain) was documented in a study of CD8 T cells in ankylosing spondylitis. Points from the study as a whole: A motif in TCR beta, a set of under ten highly homologous variants, appeared characteristic of ankylosing spondylitis blood. Disease-linked clones displayed a CD8+ phenotype and appeared relatively rarely in peripheral blood. Some motif variants had been reported before (in reactive arthritis synovial fluid and blood).

Deletions cut 2 bases from V and 9 bases from J, with 20 bases between. The CDR3 runs to 15 residues. The germline V gene has CDR1 MDHEN and CDR2 SYDVKM. Libraries for TCR beta were made by quantitative 5'-RACE with molecular barcodes. TCRdb re-derived calls from the 5' RACE reads in MiXCR, one entry per CDR3 protein. The data show around 250,000 distinct CDR3 sequences, with around 11% seen just once and less than 7% held by the top ten. This clonotype was recorded at least ten times. Antigen specificity is unknown. The specimen was blood, either unsorted or a sorted T cell fraction (not recorded which). This TCR was recovered from a male donor with ankylosing spondylitis or in good health (not recorded which). The chain uses TRBV28 and TRBJ2-7, with D possibly TRBD1 on 6 matching bases. This chain's CDR3 is CASSLRTASYVGQYF. CDR3 sequence (DNA): TGTGCCAGCAGTTTAAGGACAGCTTCGTATGTAGGGCAGTACTTC.